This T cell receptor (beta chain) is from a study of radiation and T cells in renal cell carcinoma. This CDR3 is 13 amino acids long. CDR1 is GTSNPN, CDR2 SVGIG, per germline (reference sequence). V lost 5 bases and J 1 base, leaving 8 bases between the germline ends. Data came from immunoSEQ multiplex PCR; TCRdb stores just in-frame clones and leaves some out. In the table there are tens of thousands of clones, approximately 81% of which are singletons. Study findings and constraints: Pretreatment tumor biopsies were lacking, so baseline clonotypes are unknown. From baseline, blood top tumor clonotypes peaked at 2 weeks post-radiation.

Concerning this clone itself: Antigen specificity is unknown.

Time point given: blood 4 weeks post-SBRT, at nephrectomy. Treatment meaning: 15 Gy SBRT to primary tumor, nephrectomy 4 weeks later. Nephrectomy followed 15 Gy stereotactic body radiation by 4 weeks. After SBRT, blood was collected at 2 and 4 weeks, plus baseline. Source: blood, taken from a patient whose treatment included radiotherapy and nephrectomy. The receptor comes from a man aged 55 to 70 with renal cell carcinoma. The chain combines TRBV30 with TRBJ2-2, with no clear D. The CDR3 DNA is TGTGCCTGGGGGGAAGAGAACACCGGGGAGCTGTTTTTT. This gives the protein CAWGEENTGELFF.